This T cell receptor (beta chain) came from a study of blood T cell repertoires in COVID-19. Whole-study context: Specimens from acute and convalescent COVID-19 originated in the United States, Italy and Spain.

Trimming took off 5 bases at V and 4 bases at J, with 8 bases between the two ends. The V gene's germline CDR1 is LNHDA and CDR2 SQIVND (reference sequence). The CDR3 is 12 amino acids. Method: immunoSEQ multiplex PCR; TCRdb's copy keeps in-frame clones and lacks some. The sample has 70,000 to 80,000 clones; approximately 85% are singletons. This clone was found a few times. The sequencing sample was made of peripheral blood. The sequence came from a woman aged 80 or over with active or convalescent COVID-19. The chain carries TRBV19 and TRBJ1-2, with D perhaps matching TRBD1 (5 bases). In DNA form, the CDR3 reads TGTGCCAGTAGTCGGGACTCCTATGGCTACACCTTC. Amino acid sequence: CASSRDSYGYTF.